This TCR beta chain emerged from a study of T cell responses to AZD1222 COVID-19 vaccine (TCRdb year 2021). In terms of the full investigation: A total of approximately 240 trial participants underwent TCR sequencing, of whom 207 received two doses of AZD1222 and some 25 received two doses of the MenACWY control vaccine. Trial participants were enrolled by age into 18-55, 56-69 and 70-plus year subgroups, with about 150, 28 and 57 TCR-sequenced participants respectively.

General findings and caveats noted by the study authors: After two AZD1222 doses, both the breadth and the depth of spike-specific TCRs were significantly higher than at day 0 and than in MenACWY recipients. Epitopes outside the regions mutated in the B.1.351 and B.1.1.7 variants were reportedly recognized by nearly half of the unique spike-specific TCRs. Conclusions about previously exposed vaccinees were limited because only six AZD1222 recipients were SARS-CoV-2 seropositive at baseline. In the small 56-69-year group, the increase in depth fell short of significance, most likely because of low power. The vaccine-associated CD4 TCRs covered the entire spike protein, and the dominant responses fell in regions 160-218 and 743-854. Most participants were white British and females outnumbered males, and the authors suggested that clonal diversity may have been underestimated. Because no day 14 peak-response samples were available, the repertoires could be characterized only after the peak T cell response.

The time point label, read with the paper, signifies: baseline before first vaccination. The treatment or condition label on this specimen signifies: meningococcal conjugate vaccine given as trial control. Samples from vaccinated people were obtained from the UK trials COV001 and COV002, which included a single-blind randomized controlled phase 2/3 trial of AZD1222 (ChAdOx1 nCoV-19) in healthy adults. Trial participant PBMC samples were collected at day 0 and day 28 after the second dose for TCRbeta chain sequencing. Ends trimmed: V by 6 bases, J by 0 bases; bases unmatched to a gene: 5. From the germline V gene (reference sequence), CDR1 is MNHEY and CDR2 is SMNVEV. The CDR3 has 16 amino acids, counting the end cysteine and phenylalanine. CDR3 DNA only is kept here, 48 bases in frame from base 1. The CDR3 regions of human TCRbeta chains were analyzed by immunosequencing. Per the original workflow: Repertoire TCRs were matched against a reference library of SARS-CoV-2-specific TCRs generated with the MIRA antigen-specificity platform. Breadth meant the fraction of unique TCRs that were SARS-CoV-2-associated, whereas depth meant the fraction of total T cells that were SARS-CoV-2-associated. Using the MIRA data, each spike-specific TCR was assigned both to the spike region to which the TCR was reactive and to a CD4 or CD8 class. Log10-transformed breadth and depth values were compared by one-way ANOVA with Sidak's multiple comparisons tests. TCRdb carries this immuneACCESS record with in-frame sequences only. Its versions omit some clonotypes, under half of them owing to an unresolved V gene in the studies checked, with the rest unexplained. For V, J and clone size, that table is used; D and trimming come from the DNA. This sample gives 100,000 to 150,000 clones in total; around 89% of them show up just once. Around 10% of the sample is taken by the ten largest.

About this clone: Its cognate antigen has yet to be identified. Per-nucleotide qualities are absent, and no much larger clonotype sits a single base away.

The specimen comprised peripheral blood, sampled on day 0 of MenACWY control vaccination. The sequence joins TRBV27 to TRBJ2-2, with 9 central nucleotides matching TRBD2. The sequence came from an adult in good health. The CDR3: CASRRLAAANTGELFF. The DNA is TGTGCCAGCAGAAGACTAGCGGCCGCGAACACCGGGGAGCTGTTTTTT.